This T cell receptor beta chain was retrieved from a study of chemoradiotherapy in HPV16-positive cancers. General study results and limits: Only a couple of HPV16-positive patients supplied the functional HPV-specificity definition.

Concerning this clone: Its antigen is not known.

The protocol was immunoSEQ multiplex PCR, while the TCRdb copy is restricted to in-frame clones and leaves out a portion. The sample lists around 16,000 clones, roughly three quarters occurring once. Over chemoradiotherapy, repertoires were sampled more than once. V was shortened by 6 bases and J by 5 bases, with 7 bases between the two germline ends. Germline V CDR1 and CDR2: MGHDK, SYGVNS. This CDR3 has 11 residues. V gene TRBV25-1 combines with J gene TRBJ2-5; D call uncertain. This sample was gathered from a patient who underwent chemoradiotherapy. The sequence was obtained from a human donor with HPV-associated anogenital cancer. The CDR3 here is CASSTGETQYF. The CDR3 DNA follows: TGTGCCAGCAGCACCGGGGAGACCCAGTACTTC. Full variable domain (remainder filled in from reference TRBV25-1 and TRBJ2-5): EADIYQTPRYLVIGTGKKITLECSQTMGHDKMYWYQQDPGMELHLIHYSYGVNSTEKGDLSSESTVSRIRTEHFPLTLESARPSHTSQYLCASSTGETQYFGPGTRLLVL.